The 4 T cell receptor beta chains reported below all come from one sample, sequenced in a study of blood T cells in healthy people across ages. Then a second PCR, running roughly 7 to 12 cycles, was carried out with a sample-barcoded 5' primer and a J-beta primer mix. TCRdb used MiXCR to reprocess the 5' RACE reads, holding one entry per CDR3 protein. The sample lists about 720,000 distinct CDR3 sequences; 22% were seen once. The sample taken for sequencing was blood. These receptors originate from a man between 65 and 85 years old in good health.

V and J are TRBV5-1 and TRBJ2-3, with D perhaps matching TRBD2 (5 bases). The V end lost 1 base, the J end lost 2 bases, and 17 bases lay between the germline ends. Germline values: CDR1 SGHRS, CDR2 YFSETQ. CDR3 length: 17 amino acids. DNA for the CDR3: TGCGCCAGCAGCTTGAAGACGGACTTCACGAACACAGATACGCAGTATTTT. This codes for CASSLKTDFTNTDTQYF.

This clonotype was seen a handful of times. The J gene is TRBJ2-5, the V gene TRBV7-9; D gene ambiguous. Germline V CDR1 and CDR2: SEHNR, FQNEAQ (reference sequence). V was trimmed by 4 bases and J by 1 base, leaving 16 bases between them. The CDR3 contains 16 residues. Here the CDR3 reads CASSSRPSGAQETQYF. DNA of the CDR3: TGTGCCAGCAGCTCCCGGCCATCCGGAGCCCAAGAGACCCAGTACTTC.

The rearrangement uses TRBV28 and TRBJ2-2; D is ambiguous. Trimming cost V 6 bases and J 0 bases, with 8 bases left between them. This CDR3 is built from 14 residues. The germline V gene encodes CDR1 MDHEN and CDR2 SYDVKM. CDR3 bases: TGTGCCAGCAGACTACTAACGAACACCGGGGAGCTGTTTTTT. This sequence encodes CASRLLTNTGELFF. Based on the CDR3 plus reference TRBV28 and TRBJ2-2, the full variable domain is DVKVTQSSRYLVKRTGEKVFLECVQDMDHENMFWYRQDPGLGLRLIYFSYDVKMKEKGDIPEGYSVSREKKERFSLILESASTNQTSMYLCASRLLTNTGELFFGEGSRLTVL.

Turning to this clonotype: Mismatch with germline at one junction end may stem from a read error. The chain joins TRBV24-1 to TRBJ2-1; 11 bases align to TRBD2. The CDR3 runs 14 residues. Germline values: CDR1 KGHDR, CDR2 SFDVKD. The chain's CDR3 is CASSDPSGGPTQFF. The CDR3 nucleotides are TGTGCCTCCAGTGACCCTAGCGGGGGGCCTACGCAGTTCTTC.